Below are 18 T cell receptor beta chains sequenced from a single sample in a study of long-term antiretroviral therapy in people with HIV. The libraries were made with immunoSEQ v3.0 at survey level. Libraries were prepared by immunoSEQ multiplex PCR; TCRdb keeps only in-frame clonotypes and omits some of them. Here the sample spans about 39,000 clones, about four fifths being singletons. Sequenced material: unsorted PBMCs, taken 0.6 years after starting antiretroviral therapy. The origin of the receptors is a young man with HIV.

This clone turned up a few times. V and J are TRBV19 and TRBJ1-2; D perhaps matches TRBD1 (6 bases). Per the germline V gene, CDR1 is LNHDA and CDR2 is SQIVND (reference sequence). The V end was cut by 6 bases, the J end by 5 bases, with 16 bases between. The CDR3 covers 14 residues. The DNA for the CDR3 is TGTGCCAGTAGATCGACAGGCGCGGAGTATGGCTACACCTTC. This gives the protein CASRSTGAEYGYTF. Full variable domain (remainder filled in from reference TRBV19 and TRBJ1-2): DGGITQSPKYLFRKEGQNVTLSCEQNLNHDAMYWYRQDPGQGLRLIYYSQIVNDFQKGDIAEGYSVSREKKESFPLTVTSAQKNPTAFYLCASRSTGAEYGYTFGSGTRLTVV.

The chain couples TRBV28 to TRBJ2-7, with TRBD2 matching 9 bases. The CDR3 runs to 16 residues. The germline gives CDR1 MDHEN, CDR2 SYDVKM. The V segment lost 3 bases and the J segment 6 bases; nucleotides outside the gene matches: 12. CDR3 amino acids: CASSFLAGGRFGEQYF. The CDR3 DNA is TGTGCCAGCAGTTTTTTGGCGGGAGGGCGGTTCGGCGAGCAGTACTTC. Full variable domain (outside the CDR3, taken from reference TRBV28 and TRBJ2-7): DVKVTQSSRYLVKRTGEKVFLECVQDMDHENMFWYRQDPGLGLRLIYFSYDVKMKEKGDIPEGYSVSREKKERFSLILESASTNQTSMYLCASSFLAGGRFGEQYFGPGTRLTVT.

The chain combines TRBV7-8 with TRBJ2-7; the D is unclear. CDR1 and CDR2 (germline): SGHVS, FQNEAQ. V lost 2 bases to trimming and J lost 2 bases, with 16 bases between them. This CDR3 has 16 residues. The CDR3 bases are TGTGCCAGCAGCTTATCCAGTAAAAGGGTGGCCTACGAGCAGTACTTC. This sequence encodes CASSLSSKRVAYEQYF. The entire variable domain, with the rest obtained from reference TRBV7-8 and TRBJ2-7, is as follows: GAGVSQSPRYKVAKRGQDVALRCDPISGHVSLFWYQQALGQGPEFLTYFQNEAQLDKSGLPSDRFFAERPEGSVSTLKIQRTQQEDSAVYLCASSLSSKRVAYEQYFGPGTRLTVT.

The genes are TRBV18 and TRBJ1-1; D remains ambiguous. Germline CDR1 is KGHSH and CDR2 is LQKENI. This CDR3 spans 13 amino acids. Trimming removed 0 bases at V and 4 bases at J, with 6 bases between. The CDR3 nucleotides are TGTGCCAGCTCACCACCTTTGGGCACTGAAGCTTTCTTT. Translated, it gives CASSPPLGTEAFF.

This clone has only one observation. The chain employs TRBV15 and TRBJ1-5, with 9 bases that match TRBD1. V lost 1 base and J lost 7; bases outside the gene matches: 11. This CDR3 comprises 17 residues. CDR1 and CDR2 (germline): LNHNV, YYDKDF (reference sequence). Written as DNA, the CDR3 is TGTGCCACCAGCAGAGGTGGACAGGGGAGTAGTAGGCAGCCCCAGCATTTT. Its translation: CATSRGGQGSSRQPQHF.

The gene calls are TRBV9 and TRBJ2-1; TRBD2 agrees at 7 bases. This CDR3 comprises 14 residues. Germline-derived CDR1 and CDR2 are SGDLS and YYNGEE. Trimming at V came to 3 bases and at J to 5 bases, leaving 5 bases not matched to a gene. Here the CDR3 DNA reads TGTGCCAGCAGCGCGGGACTACAAAACAATGAGCAGTTCTTC. Encoded protein: CASSAGLQNNEQFF.

The chain uses TRBV25-1 and TRBJ2-1; unclear D gene. In germline, CDR1 is MGHDK, CDR2 SYGVNS. V was trimmed by 6 bases and J by 8 bases, leaving 11 bases between them. The CDR3 extends over 12 amino acids. The CDR3 reads CASSPDKYEQFF. CDR3 DNA: TGTGCCAGCAGCCCCGATAAGTATGAGCAGTTCTTC.

This clone occurred a few times. The chain has TRBV7-6 and TRBJ2-1, with D possibly matching TRBD2 (5 bases). V lost 3 bases and J lost 8, with 11 bases in between. Germline CDR1 reads SGHVS; CDR2 reads FNYEAQ. The CDR3 has 13 amino acids. The CDR3: CASSLPALDEQFF. DNA for the CDR3: TGTGCCAGCAGCTTGCCCGCACTAGATGAGCAGTTCTTC.

V gene TRBV7-9 combines with J gene TRBJ2-3, with 10 bases identical to TRBD1. This CDR3 is built from 17 residues. Trimming removed 7 bases from V and 2 bases from J; junction bases left unmatched: 12. The germline CDR1 and CDR2 sequences are SEHNR and FQNEAQ (reference sequence). CDR3 region: CASTPPPGTGDTDTQYF. The CDR3 nucleotides read TGTGCCAGCACCCCACCCCCGGGGACAGGGGACACAGATACGCAGTATTTT. The whole variable domain, filled in from reference TRBV7-9 and TRBJ2-3, reads DTGVSQNPRHKITKRGQNVTFRCDPISEHNRLYWYRQTLGQGPEFLTYFQNEAQLEKSRLLSDRFSAERPKGSFSTLEIQRTEQGDSAMYLCASTPPPGTGDTDTQYFGPGTRLTVL.

The rearrangement uses TRBV9 and TRBJ2-2, with TRBD2 matching over 16 bases. This CDR3 contains 20 residues. The germline V gene has CDR1 SGDLS and CDR2 YYNGEE. Trimming at V came to 5 bases and at J to 1 base, leaving 11 bases not matched to a gene. Here the CDR3 DNA reads TGTGCCAGCAGGGGGACTAGCGGGAGGGATGCCCTATTGAACACCGGGGAGCTGTTTTTT. Protein sequence: CASRGTSGRDALLNTGELFF. Based on the CDR3 plus reference TRBV9 and TRBJ2-2, the full variable domain is DSGVTQTPKHLITATGQRVTLRCSPRSGDLSVYWYQQSLDQGLQFLIQYYNGEERAKGNILERFSAQQFPDLHSELNLSSLELGDSALYFCASRGTSGRDALLNTGELFFGEGSRLTVL.

This clone was seen once. The genes are TRBV27 and TRBJ2-1, with D possibly matching TRBD2 (6 bases). The CDR3 consists of 15 residues. V lost 3 bases and J 3 bases, leaving 12 bases between the germline ends. CDR1 is MNHEY and CDR2 is SMNVEV in the germline V gene (reference sequence). CDR3 in amino acids: CASSLSGSSYNEQFF. The CDR3 nucleotides read TGTGCCAGCAGTTTGTCCGGGAGTAGCTACAATGAGCAGTTCTTC.

The chain joins TRBV11-2 to TRBJ1-2, with D maybe TRBD1 (5 bases). V lost 3 bases and J lost 8, with 22 bases in between. This CDR3 comprises 16 residues. Per the germline V gene, CDR1 is SGHAT and CDR2 is FQNNGV. The DNA of the CDR3 is TGTGCCAGCAGCTTCAAAGGGTCATTAACCACAGGCGGCTACACCTTC. Translating it yields CASSFKGSLTTGGYTF.

V is TRBV28 and J is TRBJ2-1, with 7 bases aligning to TRBD1. The CDR3 consists of 17 residues. Germline-derived CDR1 and CDR2 are MDHEN and SYDVKM. The ends lost 5 bases at V and 0 bases at J; junction bases unmatched: 10. The CDR3 is CASSLGQVRSSYNEQFF. The CDR3 DNA reads TGTGCCAGCAGTCTAGGACAGGTTCGTAGCTCCTACAATGAGCAGTTCTTC.

CDR3 sequence reads: CASSLLSPTEAFF. CDR3 sequence (DNA): TGTGCCAGCAGTTTACTAAGTCCCACTGAAGCTTTCTTT. This rearrangement joins TRBV28 to TRBJ1-1; D gene uncertain. Trimming took off 2 bases at V and 4 bases at J, with 8 bases between the two ends. The CDR3 covers 13 residues. Germline V lookup: CDR1 MDHEN, CDR2 SYDVKM.

V is TRBV19 and J is TRBJ2-7, with D possibly matching TRBD2 (7 bases). Germline CDR1 LNHDA, CDR2 SQIVND (reference sequence). Trimming cost V 1 base and J 3 bases, with 10 bases left between them. CDR3 length equals 14 residues. CDR3 protein: CASSIAGGGYEQYF. The DNA of the CDR3 is TGTGCCAGTAGTATAGCGGGGGGCGGCTACGAGCAGTACTTC.

The rearrangement links TRBV7-8 to TRBJ2-7; D may be TRBD1 (6 bases). CDR1 and CDR2 (germline): SGHVS, FQNEAQ. Trimming stripped 5 bases from V and 4 bases from J, with 21 bases between. The length of the CDR3 is 16 residues. CDR3 amino acids: CASSRTSRGSLYEQYF. Written as DNA, the CDR3 is TGTGCCAGCAGCCGGACCAGTAGGGGGAGTCTATACGAGCAGTACTTC.

The J gene is TRBJ2-3, the V gene TRBV2, with D hard to call. The germline V and J ends were trimmed by 5 bases and 6 bases, with 6 bases remaining between them. Germline V gene lookup returns CDR1 SNHLY and CDR2 FYNNEI. CDR3 length: 11 amino acids. As DNA, the CDR3 is TGTGCCAGCAGTACGTTCGATACGCAGTATTTT. The encoded protein is CASSTFDTQYF.

The rearrangement joins TRBV11-2 to TRBJ2-7; 7 positions match TRBD2. Germline V CDR1 and CDR2: SGHAT, FQNNGV. V shed 2 bases, J shed 1 base, and the junction held 5 bases outside the gene matches. This CDR3 has 15 residues. In nucleotides, the CDR3 is TGTGCCAGCAGCTTAAGTTCGGGGGGTTCCTACGAGCAGTACTTC. This codes for CASSLSSGGSYEQYF.